This T cell receptor (beta chain) was identified during a study of T cell changes during pregnancy in multiple sclerosis. CDR1 LNHDA and CDR2 SQIVND come from the germline V gene (reference sequence). Deletions cut 5 bases from V and 0 bases from J, with 26 bases between. This CDR3 comprises 20 residues. The assay was immunoSEQ multiplex PCR, and TCRdb's table has in-frame clones only and misses some. Counted here are about 40,000 clones, 80% to 90% occurring once; the ten biggest clones make up roughly 0.5%. This rearrangement joins TRBV19 to TRBJ1-5; the D gene is possibly TRBD1 (5 bases). This sequence was found in a female donor with multiple sclerosis, enrolled in a pregnancy study. This specimen was CD4+ T cells from peripheral blood mononuclear cells, taken in the first trimester of pregnancy. The CDR3 nucleotides read TGTGCCAGTAGTGAGCGGGGGACCCTCACGGCGAAATATAGCAATCAGCCCCAGCATTTT. This translates into CASSERGTLTAKYSNQPQHF.